This T cell receptor beta chain came from a study of regulatory T cells in long-lasting Graves disease. Relying on iRepertoire HTBI primers and Arm-PCR of CDR3 regions, the team built TCR beta libraries. Using its own MiXCR run on the multiplex PCR reads, TCRdb lists one record per CDR3 protein. The table includes 300,000 to 500,000 distinct CDR3 sequences, less than 25% detected once. Sample time point: persistent/refractory GD, antithyroid drugs over 5 years with positive TRAb. From RNA extracted from PBMCs, the TCR library was made. Peripheral blood, at nine milliliters, went into EDTA tubes. The germline gives CDR1 ENHRY, CDR2 SYGVKD. J was trimmed by 6 bases and V by 4 bases; bases with no gene match: 6. This CDR3 contains 13 residues. Study-wide results and caveats: Persistent Graves' patients showed less TCR diversity than newly diagnosed patients showed. Those with persistent disease had in common more public clonotypes (approximately 2,500) than new patients (about 900). Not thyroid tissue but only peripheral blood was studied.

This clonotype was detected only a few times. As yet, its antigen is unknown. V is TRBV10-3 and J is TRBJ2-7; 7 bases agree with TRBD1. This receptor was taken from a female donor with Graves disease. The sample consisted of peripheral blood mononuclear cells (PBMCs), taken when the disease was refractory, from a patient treated with antithyroid drugs. As DNA, the CDR3 is TGTGCCATCAGTGCCGACAGGGATGGCGAGCAGTACTTC. It is translated as CAISADRDGEQYF.